Following are 5 T cell receptor beta chains from one sample sequenced in a study of blood T cell repertoires in COVID-19. Measured with immunoSEQ multiplex PCR; TCRdb has only the in-frame clones, and not every one. The table has some 400,000 clones, around 87% seen once. Sequencing was carried out using peripheral blood. The receptors derive from a woman aged 30 to 39 with COVID-19, enrolled during active disease.

The chain joins TRBV20-1 to TRBJ2-3, with a weak D call TRBD2 (6 bases). Germline CDR1 and CDR2: DFQATT and SNEGSKA (reference sequence). V gave up 7 bases and J gave up 4 bases, with 9 bases separating them. The CDR3 extends over 11 amino acids. CDR3 nucleotides: TGCAGTGGTGGAGGGCCAGATACGCAGTATTTT. It codes for CSGGGPDTQYF.

V is TRBV2 and J is TRBJ1-2; the D is unclear. The CDR3 covers 14 residues. The germline V gene has CDR1 SNHLY and CDR2 FYNNEI. V shed 4 bases and J shed 6 bases, with 15 bases lying between them. CDR3 residues: CASSVRVGMDGYTF. The CDR3 nucleotides read TGTGCCAGCAGTGTTCGGGTAGGAATGGATGGCTACACCTTC.

J is TRBJ2-1 and V is TRBV11-2; 8 positions agree with TRBD2. Germline V lookup: CDR1 SGHAT, CDR2 FQNNGV. Losses at the gene ends were 3 bases for V and 5 bases for J; bases not matched to a gene: 6. The CDR3 totals 15 residues. The CDR3 is CASSLSTSGHNEQFF. The CDR3, as DNA: TGTGCCAGCAGCTTGTCCACTAGCGGCCACAATGAGCAGTTCTTC.

This rearrangement joins TRBV7-2 to TRBJ1-4, with TRBD1 matching over 9 bases. This CDR3 has 15 residues. Germline loops: CDR1 SGHTA, CDR2 FQGNSA. Unmatched junction bases numbered 4, after V lost 4 bases and J lost 4 bases. CDR3 coding DNA: TGTGCCAGCAGCTGGGGGGACAGGGATAATGAAAAACTGTTTTTT. It is translated as CASSWGDRDNEKLFF.

This chain connects TRBV11-2 to TRBJ1-1, with no clear D. CDR3 length: 12 amino acids. CDR1 SGHAT and CDR2 FQNNGV come from the germline V gene. V lost 4 bases and J 4 bases, leaving 7 bases between the germline ends. CDR3 region: CASSSIFTEAFF. Here the CDR3 DNA reads TGTGCCAGCAGCTCCATTTTCACTGAAGCTTTCTTT.